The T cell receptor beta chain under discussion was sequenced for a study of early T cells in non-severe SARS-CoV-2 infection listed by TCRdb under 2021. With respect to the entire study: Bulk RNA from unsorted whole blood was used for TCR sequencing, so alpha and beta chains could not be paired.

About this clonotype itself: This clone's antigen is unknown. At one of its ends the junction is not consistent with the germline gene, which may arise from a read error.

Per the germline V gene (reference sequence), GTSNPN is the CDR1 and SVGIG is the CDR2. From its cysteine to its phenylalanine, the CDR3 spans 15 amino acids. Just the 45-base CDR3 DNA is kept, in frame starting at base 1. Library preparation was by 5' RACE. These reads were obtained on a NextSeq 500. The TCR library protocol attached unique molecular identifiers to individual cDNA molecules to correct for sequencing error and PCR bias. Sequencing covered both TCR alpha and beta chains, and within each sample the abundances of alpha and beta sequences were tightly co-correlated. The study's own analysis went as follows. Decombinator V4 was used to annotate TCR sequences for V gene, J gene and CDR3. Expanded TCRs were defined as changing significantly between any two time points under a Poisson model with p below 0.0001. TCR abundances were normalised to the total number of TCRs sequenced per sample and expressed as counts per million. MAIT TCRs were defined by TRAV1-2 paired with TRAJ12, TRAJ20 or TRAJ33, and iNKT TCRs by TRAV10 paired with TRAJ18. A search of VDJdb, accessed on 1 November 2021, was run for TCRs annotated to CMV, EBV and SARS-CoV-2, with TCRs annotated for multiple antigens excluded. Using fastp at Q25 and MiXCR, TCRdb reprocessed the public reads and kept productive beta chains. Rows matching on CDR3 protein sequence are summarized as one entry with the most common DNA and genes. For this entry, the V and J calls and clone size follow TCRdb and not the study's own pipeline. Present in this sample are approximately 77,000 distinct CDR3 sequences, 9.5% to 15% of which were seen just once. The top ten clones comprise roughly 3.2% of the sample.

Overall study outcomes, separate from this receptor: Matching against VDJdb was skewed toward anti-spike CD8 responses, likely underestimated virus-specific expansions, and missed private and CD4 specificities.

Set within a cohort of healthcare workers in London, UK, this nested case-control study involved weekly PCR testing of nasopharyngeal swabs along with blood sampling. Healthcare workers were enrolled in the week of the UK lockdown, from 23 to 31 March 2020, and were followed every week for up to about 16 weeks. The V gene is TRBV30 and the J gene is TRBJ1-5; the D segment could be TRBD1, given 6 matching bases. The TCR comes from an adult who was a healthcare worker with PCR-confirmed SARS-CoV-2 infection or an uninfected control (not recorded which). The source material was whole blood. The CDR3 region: CAWSVGGPRNQPQHF. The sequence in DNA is TGTGCCTGGAGTGTCGGGGGCCCAAGGAATCAGCCTCAGCATTTT.